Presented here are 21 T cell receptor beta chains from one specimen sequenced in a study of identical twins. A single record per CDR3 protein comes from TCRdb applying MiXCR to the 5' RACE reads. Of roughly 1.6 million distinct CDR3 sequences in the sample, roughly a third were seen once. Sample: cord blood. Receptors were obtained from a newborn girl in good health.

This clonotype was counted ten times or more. The CDR3 coding sequence is TGCGCCAGCAGCTCCTATGGACTAGCGAAAGACAATGAGCAGTTCTTC. It yields the protein CASSSYGLAKDNEQFF. The chain is built from TRBV5-1 and TRBJ2-1; 9 bases line up with TRBD2. Germline lookup yields CDR1 SGHRS and CDR2 YFSETQ. The length of the CDR3 is 16 residues. Trimming removed 3 bases from V and 5 bases from J; junction bases left unmatched: 9.

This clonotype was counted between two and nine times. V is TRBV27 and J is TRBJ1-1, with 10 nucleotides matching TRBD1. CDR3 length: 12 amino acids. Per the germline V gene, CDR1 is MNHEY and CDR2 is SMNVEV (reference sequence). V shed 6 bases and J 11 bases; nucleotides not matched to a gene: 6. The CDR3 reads CASSVTGGSAFF. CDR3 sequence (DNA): TGTGCCAGCAGCGTGACAGGGGGCTCGGCTTTCTTT.

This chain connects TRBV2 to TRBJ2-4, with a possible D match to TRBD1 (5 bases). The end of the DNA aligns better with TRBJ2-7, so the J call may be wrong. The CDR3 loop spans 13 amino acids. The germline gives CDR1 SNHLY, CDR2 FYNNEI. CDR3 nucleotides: TGTGCCAGCAGTGAACCCTTCAGGGTCGAGCAGTACTTC. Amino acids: CASSEPFRVEQYF.

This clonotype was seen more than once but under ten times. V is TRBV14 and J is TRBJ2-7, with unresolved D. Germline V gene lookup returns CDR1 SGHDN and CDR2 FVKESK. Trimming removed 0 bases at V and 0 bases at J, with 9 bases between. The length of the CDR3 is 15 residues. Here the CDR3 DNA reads TGTGCCAGCAGCCAAGAACCCCTAAGCTCCTACGAGCAGTACTTC. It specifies CASSQEPLSSYEQYF. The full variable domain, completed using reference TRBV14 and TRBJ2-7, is EAGVTQFPSHSVIEKGQTVTLRCDPISGHDNLYWYRRVMGKEIKFLLHFVKESKQDESGMPNNRFLAERTGGTYSTLKVQPAELEDSGVYFCASSQEPLSSYEQYFGPGTRLTVT.

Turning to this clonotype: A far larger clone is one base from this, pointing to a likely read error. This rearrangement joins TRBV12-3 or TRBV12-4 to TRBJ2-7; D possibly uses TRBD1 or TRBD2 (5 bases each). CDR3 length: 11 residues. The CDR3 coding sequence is TGTGCCAGCAGGTTAGGGGAGACCCGGTACTTC. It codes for CASRLGETRYF.

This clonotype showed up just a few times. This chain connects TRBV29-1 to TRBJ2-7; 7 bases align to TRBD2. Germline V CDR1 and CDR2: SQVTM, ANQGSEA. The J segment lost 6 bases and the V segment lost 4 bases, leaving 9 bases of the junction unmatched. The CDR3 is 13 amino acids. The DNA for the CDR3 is TGCAGCGTTGTGACTAGCCAGAAGGGCGAGCAGTACTTC. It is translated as CSVVTSQKGEQYF.

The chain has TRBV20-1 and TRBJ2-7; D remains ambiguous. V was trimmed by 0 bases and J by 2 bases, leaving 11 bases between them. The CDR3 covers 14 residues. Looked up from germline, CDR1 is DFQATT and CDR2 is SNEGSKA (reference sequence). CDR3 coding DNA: TGCAGTGCTAGAGATTACCAGGCCCCCTACGAGCAGTACTTC. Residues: CSARDYQAPYEQYF.

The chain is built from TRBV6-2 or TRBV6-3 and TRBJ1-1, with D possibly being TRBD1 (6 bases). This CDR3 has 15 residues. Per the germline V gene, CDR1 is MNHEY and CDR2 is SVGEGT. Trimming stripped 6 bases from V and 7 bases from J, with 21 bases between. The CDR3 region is CASSLIKGRGFEAFF. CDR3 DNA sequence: TGTGCCAGCAGCCTCATAAAGGGCAGGGGCTTTGAAGCTTTCTTT.

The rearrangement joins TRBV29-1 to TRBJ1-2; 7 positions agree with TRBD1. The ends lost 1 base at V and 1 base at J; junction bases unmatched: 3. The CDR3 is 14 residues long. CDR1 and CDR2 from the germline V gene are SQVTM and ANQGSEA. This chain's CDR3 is CSVEGQGINYGYTF. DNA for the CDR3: TGCAGCGTTGAAGGACAGGGAATTAACTATGGCTACACCTTC.

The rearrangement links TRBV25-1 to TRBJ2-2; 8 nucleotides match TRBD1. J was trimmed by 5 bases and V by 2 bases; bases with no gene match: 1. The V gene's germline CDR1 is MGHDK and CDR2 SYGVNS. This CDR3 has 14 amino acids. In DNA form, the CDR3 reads TGTGCCAGCAGTGAACGGACAGGGACCGGGGAGCTGTTTTTT. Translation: CASSERTGTGELFF.

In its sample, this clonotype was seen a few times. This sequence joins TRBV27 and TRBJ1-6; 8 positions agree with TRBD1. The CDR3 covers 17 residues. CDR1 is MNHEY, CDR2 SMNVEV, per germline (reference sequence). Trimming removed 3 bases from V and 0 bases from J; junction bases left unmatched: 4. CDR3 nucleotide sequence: TGTGCCAGCAGTTTCGGACAGGGTGGCTCCTATAATTCACCCCTCCACTTT. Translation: CASSFGQGGSYNSPLHF.

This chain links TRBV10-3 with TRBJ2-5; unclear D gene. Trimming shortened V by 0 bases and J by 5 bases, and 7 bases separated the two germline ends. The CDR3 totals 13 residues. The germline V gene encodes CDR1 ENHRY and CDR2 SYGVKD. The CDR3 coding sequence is TGTGCCATCAGTGAGTCCCTAGGCGAGACCCAGTACTTC. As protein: CAISESLGETQYF.

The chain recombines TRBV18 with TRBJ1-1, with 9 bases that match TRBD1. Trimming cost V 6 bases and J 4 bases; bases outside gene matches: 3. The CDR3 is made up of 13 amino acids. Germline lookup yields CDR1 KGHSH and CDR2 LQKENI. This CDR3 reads CASSDRGVTEAFF. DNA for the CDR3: TGTGCCAGCTCTGACAGGGGGGTCACTGAAGCTTTCTTT.

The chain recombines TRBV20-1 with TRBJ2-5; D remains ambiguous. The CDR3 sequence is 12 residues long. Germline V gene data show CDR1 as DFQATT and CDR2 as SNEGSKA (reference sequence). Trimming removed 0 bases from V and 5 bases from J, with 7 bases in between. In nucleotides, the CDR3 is TGCAGTGCTAGAGATTGGCGGGAGACCCAGTACTTC. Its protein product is CSARDWRETQYF.

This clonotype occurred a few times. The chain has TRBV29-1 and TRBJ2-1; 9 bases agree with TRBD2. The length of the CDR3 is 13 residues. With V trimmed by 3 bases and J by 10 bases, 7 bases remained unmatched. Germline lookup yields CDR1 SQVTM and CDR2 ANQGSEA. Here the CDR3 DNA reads TGCAGCGTTGAGAGTAGCGGGAGTAGGGAGCAGTTCTTC. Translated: CSVESSGSREQFF.

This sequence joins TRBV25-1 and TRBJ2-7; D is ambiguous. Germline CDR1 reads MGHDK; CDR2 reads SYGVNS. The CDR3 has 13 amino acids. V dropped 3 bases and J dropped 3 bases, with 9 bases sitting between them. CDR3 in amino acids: CASSDPRVYEQYF. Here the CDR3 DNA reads TGTGCCAGCAGTGATCCACGGGTCTACGAGCAGTACTTC.

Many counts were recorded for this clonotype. CDR3 residues: CASSPGEPAPYGYTF. DNA for the CDR3: TGCGCCAGCAGCCCCGGGGAGCCGGCTCCTTATGGCTACACCTTC. The gene calls are TRBV5-1 and TRBJ1-2; D is unclear. V gave up 4 bases and J gave up 5 bases, with 18 bases separating them. This CDR3 region has 15 residues. Looked up from germline, CDR1 is SGHRS and CDR2 is YFSETQ. Using reference TRBV5-1 and TRBJ1-2 for the parts outside the CDR3, the full variable domain is KAGVTQTPRYLIKTRGQQVTLSCSPISGHRSVSWYQQTPGQGLQFLFEYFSETQRNKGNFPGRFSGRQFSNSRSEMNVSTLELGDSALYLCASSPGEPAPYGYTFGSGTRLTVV.

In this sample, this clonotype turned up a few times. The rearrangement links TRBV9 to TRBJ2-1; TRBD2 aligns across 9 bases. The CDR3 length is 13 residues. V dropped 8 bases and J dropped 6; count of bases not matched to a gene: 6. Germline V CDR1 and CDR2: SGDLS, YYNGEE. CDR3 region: CASRAGGGNEQFF. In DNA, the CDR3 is TGTGCCAGTAGAGCGGGAGGTGGCAATGAGCAGTTCTTC. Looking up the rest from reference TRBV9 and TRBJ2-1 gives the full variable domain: DSGVTQTPKHLITATGQRVTLRCSPRSGDLSVYWYQQSLDQGLQFLIQYYNGEERAKGNILERFSAQQFPDLHSELNLSSLELGDSALYFCASRAGGGNEQFFGPGTRLTVL.

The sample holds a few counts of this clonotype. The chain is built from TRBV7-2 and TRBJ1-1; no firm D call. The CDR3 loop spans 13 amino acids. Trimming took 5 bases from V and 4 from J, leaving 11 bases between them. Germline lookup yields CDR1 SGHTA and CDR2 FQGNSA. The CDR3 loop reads CASSDYDGTEAFF. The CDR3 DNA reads TGTGCCAGCAGCGACTATGATGGCACTGAAGCTTTCTTT.

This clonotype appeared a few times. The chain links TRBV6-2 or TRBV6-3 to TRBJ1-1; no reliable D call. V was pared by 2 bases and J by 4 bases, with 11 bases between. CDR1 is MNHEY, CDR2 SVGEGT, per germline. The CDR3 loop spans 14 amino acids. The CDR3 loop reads CASSYGRPLTEAFF. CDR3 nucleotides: TGTGCCAGCAGTTACGGCAGGCCGCTCACTGAAGCTTTCTTT.

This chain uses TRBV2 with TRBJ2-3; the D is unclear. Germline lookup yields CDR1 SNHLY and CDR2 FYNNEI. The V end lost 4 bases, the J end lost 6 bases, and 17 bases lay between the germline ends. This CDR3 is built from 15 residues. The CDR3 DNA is TGTGCCAGCAGTGGAAGTTTAAGGGTTAGGGATACGCAGTATTTT. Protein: CASSGSLRVRDTQYF.